Listed below are T cell receptor beta chains from one sample, sequenced in a study of T cell responses to AZD1222 COVID-19 vaccine. The assay was immunoSEQ multiplex PCR, and TCRdb's table has in-frame clones only and misses some. This table has 95,000 to 110,000 clones, around 92% appearing once. Source: peripheral blood, taken on day 0 of AZD1222 vaccination. Receptor source: an adult in good health. Both conserved end residues are part of each CDR3.

CDR3aa: CASGVTPGLGGTGELFF
v_gene: TRBV9
len: 17

CDR3aa: CASTRAGAYEQYF
v_gene: TRBV12-3/TRBV12-4
len: 13

CDR3aa: CAWSVQAVGFGNQPQHF
v_gene: TRBV30
len: 17

CDR3aa: CTSSQDLGNQPQHF
v_gene: TRBV1
len: 14

CDR3aa: CASSPPGNTEAFF
v_gene: TRBV18
len: 13

CDR3aa: CSVPSGSRTGELFF
v_gene: TRBV29-1
len: 14

CDR3aa: CASSLRQGTNSPLHF
v_gene: TRBV5-1
len: 15

CDR3aa: CAWIADPYEQYF
v_gene: TRBV30
len: 12

CDR3aa: CAWSGVPLYNEQFF
v_gene: TRBV30
len: 14

CDR3aa: CASSPQGGNTIYF
v_gene: TRBV7-6
len: 13

CDR3aa: CASSLRVTSPLHF
v_gene: TRBV27
len: 13

CDR3aa: CASSNGQGRNYGYTF
v_gene: TRBV28
len: 15

CDR3aa: CASSARDGLFNYGYTF
v_gene: TRBV6-2/TRBV6-3
len: 16

CDR3aa: CASSQTGAGYGYTF
v_gene: TRBV4-2
len: 14

CDR3aa: CASTTGPNGYEQYF
v_gene: TRBV6-5
len: 14

CDR3aa: CASSPTGVSTDTQYF
v_gene: TRBV7-3
len: 15

CDR3aa: CSARAGELFF
v_gene: TRBV20-1
len: 10

CDR3aa: CASSLGQGDELFF
v_gene: TRBV5-6
len: 13

CDR3aa: CASSTATKDDEQYF
v_gene: TRBV28
len: 14

CDR3aa: CASSLEGLRRDNEQFF
v_gene: TRBV7-3
len: 16

CDR3aa: CASSQGQQETQYF
v_gene: TRBV4-2
len: 13

CDR3aa: CASSGRQGNNYGYTF
v_gene: TRBV7-2
len: 15

CDR3aa: CASSLSTEGETQYF
v_gene: TRBV3-1/TRBV3-2
len: 14

CDR3aa: CAWSVMRETKETQYF
v_gene: TRBV30
len: 15

CDR3aa: CASSVSRVRTDTQYF
v_gene: TRBV2
len: 15

CDR3aa: CASSVGRASETQYF
v_gene: TRBV9
len: 14

CDR3aa: CASSTDSSGRMREQYF
v_gene: TRBV27
len: 16

CDR3aa: CASSQERTSGNTIYF
v_gene: TRBV3-1/TRBV3-2
len: 15